The entry that follows covers one TCR beta chain sequence. Repertoires were generated with immunoSEQ multiplex PCR, while TCRdb's copy carries only in-frame clones and drops some. The table has under 500,000 clones, 87% seen once. This sample was taken from a study of blood T cell repertoires in COVID-19. Across the study: The study drew acute and convalescent COVID-19 samples from the United States, Italy and Spain. T cells, B-cell-depleted T cells, or PBMCs provided the cDNA or gDNA that served as material.

The CDR3 sequence is 10 residues long. Looked up from germline, CDR1 is MGHRA and CDR2 is YSYEKL. Trimming removed 7 bases from V and 5 bases from J, with 3 bases in between. The sequence derives from a woman younger than 30 with acute COVID-19. The sequenced sample consisted of PBMCs or T cells enriched from blood (not recorded which). The J gene is TRBJ1-3, the V gene TRBV4-1; D not certain. In nucleotides, the CDR3 is TGCGCCAGCATAAGAAACACCATATATTTT. Its protein product is CASIRNTIYF.